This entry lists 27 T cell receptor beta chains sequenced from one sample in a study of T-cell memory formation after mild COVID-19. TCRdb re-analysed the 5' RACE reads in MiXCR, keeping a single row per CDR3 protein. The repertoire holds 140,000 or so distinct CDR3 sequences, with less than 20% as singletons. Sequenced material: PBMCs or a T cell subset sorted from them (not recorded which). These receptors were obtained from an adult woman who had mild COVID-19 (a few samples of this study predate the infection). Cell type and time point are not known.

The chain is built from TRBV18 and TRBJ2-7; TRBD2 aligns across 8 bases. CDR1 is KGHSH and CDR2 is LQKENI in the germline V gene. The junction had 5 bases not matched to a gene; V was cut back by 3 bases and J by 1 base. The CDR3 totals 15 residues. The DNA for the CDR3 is TGTGCCAGCTCACCTGCCAGCGGGAGTTCCTACGAGCAGTACTTC. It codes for CASSPASGSSYEQYF.

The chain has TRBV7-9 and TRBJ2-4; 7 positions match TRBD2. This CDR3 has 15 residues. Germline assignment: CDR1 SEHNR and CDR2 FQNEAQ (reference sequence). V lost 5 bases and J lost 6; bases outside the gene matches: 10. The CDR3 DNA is TGTGCCAGCAGCCCCCCAAAGGGCGGGGGAAACATTCAGTACTTC. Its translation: CASSPPKGGGNIQYF.

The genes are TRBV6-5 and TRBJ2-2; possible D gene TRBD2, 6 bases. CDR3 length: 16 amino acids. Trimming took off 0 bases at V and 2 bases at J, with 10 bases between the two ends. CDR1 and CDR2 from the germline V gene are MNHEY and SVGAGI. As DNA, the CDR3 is TGTGCCAGCAGTTACTCGGGACTTATAAACACCGGGGAGCTGTTTTTT. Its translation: CASSYSGLINTGELFF.

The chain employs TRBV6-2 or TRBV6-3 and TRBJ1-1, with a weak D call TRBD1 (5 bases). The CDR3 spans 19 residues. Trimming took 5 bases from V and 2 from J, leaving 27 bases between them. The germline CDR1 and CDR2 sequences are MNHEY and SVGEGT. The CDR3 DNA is TGTGCCAGCAGTCAAAGAGTGGGAGAGAACAGGCCCAATAACACTGAAGCTTTCTTT. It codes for CASSQRVGENRPNNTEAFF.

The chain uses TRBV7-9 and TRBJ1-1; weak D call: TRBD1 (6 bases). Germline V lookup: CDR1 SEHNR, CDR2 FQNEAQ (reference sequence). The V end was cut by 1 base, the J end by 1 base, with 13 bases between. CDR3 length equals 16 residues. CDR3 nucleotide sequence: TGTGCCAGCAGCTTAGGGGGGGGCTCTAAGAACACTGAAGCTTTCTTT. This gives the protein CASSLGGGSKNTEAFF.

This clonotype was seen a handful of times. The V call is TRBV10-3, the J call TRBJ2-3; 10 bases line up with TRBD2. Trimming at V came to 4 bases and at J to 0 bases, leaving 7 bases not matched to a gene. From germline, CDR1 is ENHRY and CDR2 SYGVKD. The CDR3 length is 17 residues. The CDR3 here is CAISGLAGTASTDTQYF. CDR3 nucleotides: TGTGCCATCAGTGGACTAGCGGGCACAGCTAGCACAGATACGCAGTATTTT.

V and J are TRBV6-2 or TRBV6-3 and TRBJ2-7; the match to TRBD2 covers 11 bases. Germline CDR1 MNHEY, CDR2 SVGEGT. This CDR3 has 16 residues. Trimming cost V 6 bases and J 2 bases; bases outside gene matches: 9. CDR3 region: CASSPRTSGSAYEQYF. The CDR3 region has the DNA TGTGCCAGCAGCCCGAGGACTAGCGGGTCCGCCTACGAGCAGTACTTC.

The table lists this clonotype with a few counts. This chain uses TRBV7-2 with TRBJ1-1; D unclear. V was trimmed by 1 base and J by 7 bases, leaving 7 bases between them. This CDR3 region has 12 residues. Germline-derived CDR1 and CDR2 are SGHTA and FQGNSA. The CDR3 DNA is TGTGCCAGCAGCTTAGGGTTGCGTGAAGCTTTCTTT. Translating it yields CASSLGLREAFF.

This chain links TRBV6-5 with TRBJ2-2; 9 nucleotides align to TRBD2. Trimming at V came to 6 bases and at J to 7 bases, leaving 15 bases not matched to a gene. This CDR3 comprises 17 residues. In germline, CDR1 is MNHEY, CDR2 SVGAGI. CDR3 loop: CASRPQRGGASHGELFF. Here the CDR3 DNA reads TGTGCCAGCAGACCCCAGCGCGGGGGGGCTTCTCACGGGGAGCTGTTTTTT.

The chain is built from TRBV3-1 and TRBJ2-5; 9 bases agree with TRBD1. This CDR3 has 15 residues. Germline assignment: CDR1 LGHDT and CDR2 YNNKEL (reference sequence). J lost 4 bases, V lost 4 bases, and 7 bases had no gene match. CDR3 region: CASSLGQGWSETQYF. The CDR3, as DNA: TGTGCCAGCAGCCTGGGACAGGGATGGTCAGAGACCCAGTACTTC.

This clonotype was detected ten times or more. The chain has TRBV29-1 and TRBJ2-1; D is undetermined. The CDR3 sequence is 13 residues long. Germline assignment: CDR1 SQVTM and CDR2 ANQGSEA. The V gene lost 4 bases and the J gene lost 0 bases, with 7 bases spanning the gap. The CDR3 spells CSVVPSSYNEQFF. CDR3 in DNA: TGCAGCGTTGTCCCGTCCTCCTACAATGAGCAGTTCTTC.

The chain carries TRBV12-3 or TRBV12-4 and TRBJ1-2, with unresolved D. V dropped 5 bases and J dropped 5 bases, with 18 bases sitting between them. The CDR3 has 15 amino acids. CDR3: CASSPRAKGRYGYTF. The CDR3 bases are TGTGCCAGCAGTCCGCGAGCCAAGGGTCGGTATGGCTACACCTTC.

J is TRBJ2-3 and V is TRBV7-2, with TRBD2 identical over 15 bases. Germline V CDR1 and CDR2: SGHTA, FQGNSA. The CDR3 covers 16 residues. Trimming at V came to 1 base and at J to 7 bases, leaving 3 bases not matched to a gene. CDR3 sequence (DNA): TGTGCCAGCAGCTTAGAAGGGACTAGCGGGGGGTATACGCAGTATTTT. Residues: CASSLEGTSGGYTQYF. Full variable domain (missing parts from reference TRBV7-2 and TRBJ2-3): GAGVSQSPSNKVTEKGKDVELRCDPISGHTALYWYRQSLGQGLEFLIYFQGNSAPDKSGLPSDRFSAERTGGSVSTLTIQRTQQEDSAVYLCASSLEGTSGGYTQYFGPGTRLTVL.

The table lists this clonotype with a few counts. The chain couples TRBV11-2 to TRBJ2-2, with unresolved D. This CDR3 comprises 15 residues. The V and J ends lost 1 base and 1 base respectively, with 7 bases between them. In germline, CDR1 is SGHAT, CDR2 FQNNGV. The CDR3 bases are TGTGCCAGCAGCTTAGTTTCTCTGAACACCGGGGAGCTGTTTTTT. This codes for CASSLVSLNTGELFF. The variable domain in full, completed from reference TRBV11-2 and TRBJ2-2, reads EAGVAQSPRYKIIEKRQSVAFWCNPISGHATLYWYQQILGQGPKLLIQFQNNGVVDDSQLPKDRFSAERLKGVDSTLKIQPAKLEDSAVYLCASSLVSLNTGELFFGEGSRLTVL.

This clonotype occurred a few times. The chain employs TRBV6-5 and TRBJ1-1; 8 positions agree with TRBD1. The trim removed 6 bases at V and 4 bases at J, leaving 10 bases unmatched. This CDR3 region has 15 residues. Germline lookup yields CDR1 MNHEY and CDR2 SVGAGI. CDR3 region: CASSLQGGPVTEAFF. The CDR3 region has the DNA TGTGCCAGCAGCTTACAGGGGGGCCCGGTCACTGAAGCTTTCTTT.

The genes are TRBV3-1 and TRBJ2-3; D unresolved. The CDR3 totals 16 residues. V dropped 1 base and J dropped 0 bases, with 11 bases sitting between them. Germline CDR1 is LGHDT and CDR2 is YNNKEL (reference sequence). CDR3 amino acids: CASSQGSGASTDTQYF. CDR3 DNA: TGTGCCAGCAGCCAAGGTTCAGGTGCTAGCACAGATACGCAGTATTTT.

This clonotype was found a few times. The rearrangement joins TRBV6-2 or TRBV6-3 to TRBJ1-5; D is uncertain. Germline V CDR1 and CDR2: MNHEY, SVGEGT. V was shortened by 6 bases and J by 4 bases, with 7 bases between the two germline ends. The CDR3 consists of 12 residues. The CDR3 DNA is TGTGCCAGCAGATTAGGGAATCAGCCCCAGCATTTT. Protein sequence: CASRLGNQPQHF.

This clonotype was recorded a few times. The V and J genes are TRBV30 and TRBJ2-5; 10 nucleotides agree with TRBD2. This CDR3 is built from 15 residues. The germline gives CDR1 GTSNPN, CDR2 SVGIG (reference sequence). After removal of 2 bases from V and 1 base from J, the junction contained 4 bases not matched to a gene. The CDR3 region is CAWSWTSGPQETQYF. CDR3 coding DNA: TGTGCCTGGAGTTGGACTAGCGGACCCCAAGAGACCCAGTACTTC.

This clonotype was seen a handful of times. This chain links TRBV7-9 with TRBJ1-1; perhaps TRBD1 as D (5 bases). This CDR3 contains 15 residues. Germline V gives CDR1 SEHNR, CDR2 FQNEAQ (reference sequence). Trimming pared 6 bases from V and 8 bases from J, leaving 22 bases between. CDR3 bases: TGTGCCAGCAGTCCAGACAGATTCAGGTCTTTAGAAGCTTTCTTT. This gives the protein CASSPDRFRSLEAFF.

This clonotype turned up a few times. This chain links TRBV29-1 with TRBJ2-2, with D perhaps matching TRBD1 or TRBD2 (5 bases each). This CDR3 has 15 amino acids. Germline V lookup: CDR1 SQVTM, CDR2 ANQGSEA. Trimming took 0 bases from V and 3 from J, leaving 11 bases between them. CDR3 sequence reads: CSVEDLPGHTGELFF. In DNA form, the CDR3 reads TGCAGCGTTGAAGATTTACCGGGGCACACCGGGGAGCTGTTTTTT.

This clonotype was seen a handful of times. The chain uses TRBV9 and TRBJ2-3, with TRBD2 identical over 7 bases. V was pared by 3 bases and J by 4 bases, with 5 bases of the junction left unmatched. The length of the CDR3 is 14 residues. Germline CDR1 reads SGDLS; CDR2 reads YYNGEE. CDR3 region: CASSASGGSDTQYF. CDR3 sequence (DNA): TGTGCCAGCAGCGCTAGCGGCGGTTCAGATACGCAGTATTTT.

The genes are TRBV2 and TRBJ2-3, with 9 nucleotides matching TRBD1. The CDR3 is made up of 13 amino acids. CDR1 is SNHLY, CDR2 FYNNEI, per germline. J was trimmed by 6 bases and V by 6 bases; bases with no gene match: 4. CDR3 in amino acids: CASRRQGVDTQYF. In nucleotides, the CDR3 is TGTGCCAGCAGGAGACAGGGGGTGGATACGCAGTATTTT.

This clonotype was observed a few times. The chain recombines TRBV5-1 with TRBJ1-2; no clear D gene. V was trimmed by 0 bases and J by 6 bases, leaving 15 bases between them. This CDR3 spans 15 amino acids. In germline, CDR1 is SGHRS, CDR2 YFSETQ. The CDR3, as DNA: TGCGCCAGCAGCTTGGTCGGAATCCTTAGACATGGCTACACCTTC. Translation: CASSLVGILRHGYTF.

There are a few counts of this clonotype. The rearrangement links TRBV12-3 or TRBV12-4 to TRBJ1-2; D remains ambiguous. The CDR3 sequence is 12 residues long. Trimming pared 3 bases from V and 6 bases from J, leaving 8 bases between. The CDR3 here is CASSLGGHGYTF. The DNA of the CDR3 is TGTGCCAGCAGTTTGGGCGGGCATGGCTACACCTTC.

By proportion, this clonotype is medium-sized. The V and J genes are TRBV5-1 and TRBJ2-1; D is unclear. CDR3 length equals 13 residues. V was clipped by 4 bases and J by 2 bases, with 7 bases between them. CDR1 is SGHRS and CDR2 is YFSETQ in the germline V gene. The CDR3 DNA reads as TGCGCCAGCAGCCAGCTCGCCTACAATGAGCAGTTCTTC. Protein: CASSQLAYNEQFF.

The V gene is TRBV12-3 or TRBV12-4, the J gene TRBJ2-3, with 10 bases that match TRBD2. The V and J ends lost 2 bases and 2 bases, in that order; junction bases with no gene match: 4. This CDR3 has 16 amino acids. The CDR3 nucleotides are TGTGCCAGCAGTTTATCAGGGACTAGCGCCACAGATACGCAGTATTTT. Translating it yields CASSLSGTSATDTQYF.

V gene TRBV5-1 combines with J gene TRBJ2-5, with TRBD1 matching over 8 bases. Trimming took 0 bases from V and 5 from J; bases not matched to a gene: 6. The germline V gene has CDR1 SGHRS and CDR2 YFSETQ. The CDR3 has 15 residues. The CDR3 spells CASSLVQGAGETQYF. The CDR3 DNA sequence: TGCGCCAGCAGCTTGGTCCAGGGGGCTGGGGAGACCCAGTACTTC.